This is a list of T cell receptor beta chains from one sample in a study of blood T cell repertoires in COVID-19. Sequencing was performed with immunoSEQ multiplex PCR; in TCRdb, only in-frame clones are kept and a portion is missing. The data contain 100,000 to 120,000 clones, 88% of them singletons. Sequencing was carried out using peripheral blood. The receptors were gathered from a woman aged 45-60 years with acute or convalescent COVID-19. Both conserved end residues are part of each CDR3. The D gene is left open where the match is weak. Size values are once, few and many counts, or a class for expanded clones, and some rows have none.

TRBD1	TRBV6-5	NA	TRBJ1-2	TGTGCCAGCAGTTCGGAACTGACAGGGGCTGGCGGCTACACCTTC	CASSSELTGAGGYTF
TRBD1	TRBV27	NA	TRBJ1-3	TGTGCCAGCAGTTTATCGGGGTTGAGGGGACAGGGGCACCCTGGAAACACCATATATTTT	CASSLSGLRGQGHPGNTIYF
NA	TRBV5-1	NA	TRBJ2-1	TGCGCCAGCAGTAGAGAACCCAAAGGAGACAATGAGCAGTTCTTC	CASSREPKGDNEQFF
NA	TRBV18	NA	TRBJ2-6	TGTGCCAGCTCACCACGACCGGGACATAGGACGTCTGGGGCCAACGTCCTGACTTTC	CASSPRPGHRTSGANVLTF
TRBD1	TRBV28	NA	TRBJ1-1	TGTGCCAGCAGTATATACGGACAGGGTGAAGCTTTCTTT	CASSIYGQGEAFF
NA	TRBV6-4	NA	TRBJ1-2	TGTGCCAGCAGTGCACCCCGTACAGTGAGAGGCTACACCTTC	CASSAPRTVRGYTF
TRBD1	TRBV6-2/TRBV6-3	NA	TRBJ1-4	TGTGCCAGCAGTGCCGACAGGGGCCCCGCAACTAATGAAAAACTGTTTTTT	CASSADRGPATNEKLFF
NA	TRBV30	NA	TRBJ2-1	TGTGCCTGGACGATTACCGGAGCGGAGGAGCAGTTCTTC	CAWTITGAEEQFF
NA	TRBV5-6	NA	TRBJ1-5	TGTGCCAGCAGCTTCCTACAGGGCCGCAATCAGCCCCAGCATTTT	CASSFLQGRNQPQHF
TRBD1	TRBV13	NA	TRBJ1-6	TGTGCCAGCAGCTCTCCGGGACAGGGGAGTTCACCCCTCCACTTT	CASSSPGQGSSPLHF
NA	TRBV15	NA	TRBJ2-3	TGTGCCACCAGCAGGCCAACAGGGCGCGCAGATACGCAGTATTTT	CATSRPTGRADTQYF
TRBD1	TRBV29-1	NA	TRBJ2-5	TGCAGCGTTGAAACAGGGGGCGGCGGGGAGACCCAGTACTTC	CSVETGGGGETQYF
NA	TRBV4-2	once	TRBJ2-1	TGTGCCAGCAGCCAAACGGTTAACTCCTACAATGAGCAGTTCTTC	CASSQTVNSYNEQFF
NA	TRBV28	NA	TRBJ2-1	TGTGCCAGCAGTTTCGCGGGAACCTACAATGAGCAGTTCTTC	CASSFAGTYNEQFF
TRBD1	TRBV27	NA	TRBJ2-7	TGTGCCTCACAACCTATGGGACAGGGACCCTCCGAGCAGTACTTC	CASQPMGQGPSEQYF
TRBD1	TRBV10-3	once	TRBJ2-3	TGTGCCATCAGTGAGCGGACAGGGGGAAGGGGAGATACGCAGTATTTT	CAISERTGGRGDTQYF
TRBD1	TRBV4-1	once	TRBJ2-3	TGCGCCAGCAGCCAGCTTGAGGGGGCGCGCACAGATACGCAGTATTTT	CASSQLEGARTDTQYF
TRBD2	TRBV11-2	NA	TRBJ2-3	TGTGCCAGCAGCTTAGGTGCGGTAGCGGGAGATACGCAGTATTTT	CASSLGAVAGDTQYF
NA	TRBV28	NA	TRBJ1-2	TGTGCCAGCAACTACTACTCGTCCCCTGGCTACACCTTC	CASNYYSSPGYTF
NA	TRBV19	NA	TRBJ2-2	TGTGCCAGTAAAGGAGCAGGGATCTCGAACACCGGGGAGCTGTTTTTT	CASKGAGISNTGELFF
NA	TRBV5-1	NA	TRBJ1-3	TGCGCCAGCAGCTTGGGGGGCAATGGAAACACCATATATTTT	CASSLGGNGNTIYF
NA	TRBV5-6	NA	TRBJ2-2	TGTGCCAGCAGCCGCGGGATGCCGCGAACCGGGGAGCTGTTTTTT	CASSRGMPRTGELFF
TRBD2	TRBV7-2	NA	TRBJ2-2	TGTGCCAGCAGCTTAGAGGGACTAGCGGGACGCGGGGAGCTGTTTTTT	CASSLEGLAGRGELFF
TRBD1	TRBV19	NA	TRBJ1-6	TGTGCCAGTAGTATTGACAGGGGGCGTTCACCCCTCCACTTT	CASSIDRGRSPLHF
TRBD1	TRBV27	NA	TRBJ2-7	TGTGCCAGCAGTTTATCGAGGACAGGGCCAGACGGGCAGTACTTC	CASSLSRTGPDGQYF
TRBD2	TRBV9	NA	TRBJ2-3	TGTGCCAGCAGCGTAGCTACTAGCGGGATCACAGATACGCAGTATTTT	CASSVATSGITDTQYF
TRBD1	TRBV19	few	TRBJ1-4	TGTGCCAGTACCTCCGGGACAGGGGTCGAAAAACTGTTTTTT	CASTSGTGVEKLFF
TRBD1	TRBV6-6	NA	TRBJ1-4	TGTGCCAGCAGTCGAACAGGGGCTAATGAAAAACTGTTTTTT	CASSRTGANEKLFF
TRBD2	TRBV2	few	TRBJ2-7	TGTGCCAGCAGTACTAGCGGGAGGGCCCGCGAGCAGTACTTC	CASSTSGRAREQYF
NA	TRBV28	NA	TRBJ1-3	TGTGCCAGCACCAGTCTTGGAAACACCATATATTTT	CASTSLGNTIYF
TRBD2	TRBV5-1	NA	TRBJ2-3	TGCGCCAGCAGTCTAGCGGGAGAAGGAGATACGCAGTATTTT	CASSLAGEGDTQYF
NA	TRBV25-1	NA	TRBJ1-3	TGTGCCAGCAGTCCACAGGGTACTGGAAACACCATATATTTT	CASSPQGTGNTIYF
NA	TRBV19	NA	TRBJ2-4	TGTGCCAGTACCCTCCAGGGTGAAAACATTCAGTACTTC	CASTLQGENIQYF
TRBD1	TRBV10-2	few	TRBJ2-5	TGCGCCAGCAGCGGGACAGGGAGGGCAGAGACCCAGTACTTC	CASSGTGRAETQYF
NA	TRBV29-1	NA	TRBJ2-1	TGCAGCGCTTCTATTAACAATGAGCAGTTCTTC	CSASINNEQFF
TRBD1	TRBV27	NA	TRBJ1-4	TGTGCCAGCAGTCTAACGATTCCTCTACCGGGACAGGGGGCTTCTAATGAAAAACTGTTTTTT	CASSLTIPLPGQGASNEKLFF
NA	TRBV15	NA	TRBJ2-3	TGTGCCACCAGCAGAGAAGTCGGCGGGTTTTCCCCGGCAGATACGCAGTATTTT	CATSREVGGFSPADTQYF
NA	TRBV4-2	NA	TRBJ2-5	TGTGCCAGCAGCCGAACGGGGGTACAAGAGACCCAGTACTTC	CASSRTGVQETQYF
NA	TRBV27	NA	TRBJ2-7	TGTGCCAGCAGTTTATTCCAGGGTAGCTCCTACGAGCAGTACTTC	CASSLFQGSSYEQYF
NA	TRBV5-1	NA	TRBJ2-1	TGCGCCAGCAGCTTGGAGCGTAATTACAATGAGCAGTTCTTC	CASSLERNYNEQFF
TRBD1	TRBV19	NA	TRBJ1-2	TGTGCCAGTAGTATAGTTCAGGGGGATGGCTACACCTTC	CASSIVQGDGYTF
TRBD2	TRBV28	NA	TRBJ2-6	TGTGCCAGCAGTTCTAGCGGGAGAGGTGGGGCCAACGTCCTGACTTTC	CASSSSGRGGANVLTF